This entry lists 28 T cell receptor beta chains sequenced from one sample in a study of blood T cell repertoires in COVID-19. TCRdb's copy holds only in-frame clones and misses some; the assay was immunoSEQ multiplex PCR. The sample lists 350,000 to 450,000 clones, around 88% occurring once. Sequencing was carried out using peripheral blood. These receptors all come from an older woman with COVID-19, enrolled during active disease.

In its sample, this clone was seen once. CDR3 region: CASSLARQRLTNTDTQYF. CDR3 sequence (DNA): TGTGCCAGCAGCTTAGCGCGACAGCGCTTGACCAACACAGATACGCAGTATTTT. The chain is built from TRBV7-9 and TRBJ2-3; possibly TRBD1 for D (5 bases). The CDR3 is 18 amino acids. The V end was cut by 0 bases, the J end by 2 bases, with 18 bases between. CDR1 is SEHNR, CDR2 FQNEAQ, per germline (reference sequence).

This sequence joins TRBV10-3 and TRBJ2-2, with D possibly TRBD1 on 6 matching bases. Germline CDR1 reads ENHRY; CDR2 reads SYGVKD. V lost 6 bases to trimming and J lost 4 bases, with 9 bases between them. The CDR3 sequence is 13 residues long. CDR3 in DNA: TGTGCCATCAGACAGGGTGGCACCGGGGAGCTGTTTTTT. Its translation is CAIRQGGTGELFF.

The chain carries TRBV7-2 and TRBJ1-4, with TRBD1 identical over 7 bases. Germline CDR1 SGHTA, CDR2 FQGNSA. The CDR3 loop spans 14 amino acids. With V trimmed by 6 bases and J by 3 bases, 4 bases remained unmatched. The DNA for the CDR3 is TGTGCCAGCAGTCGAACAGGGGCTAATGAAAAACTGTTTTTT. Translated, it gives CASSRTGANEKLFF.

V is TRBV30 and J is TRBJ2-1; D is possibly TRBD2 (6 bases). Germline CDR1 and CDR2: GTSNPN and SVGIG (reference sequence). CDR3 length equals 14 residues. V was shortened by 1 base and J by 3 bases, with 10 bases between the two germline ends. The CDR3 coding sequence is TGTGCCTGGAGTGCAAGTAGCGGCTACAATGAGCAGTTCTTC. Residues: CAWSASSGYNEQFF.

The chain is built from TRBV27 and TRBJ2-3; 10 positions agree with TRBD1. The CDR3 consists of 16 residues. The V gene end was trimmed by 5 bases and the J gene end by 1 base; junction bases not matched to a gene: 6. Germline V gene lookup returns CDR1 MNHEY and CDR2 SMNVEV (reference sequence). CDR3 residues: CASSPDRGSGTDTQYF. The CDR3 DNA follows: TGTGCCAGCAGTCCGGACAGGGGGTCCGGCACAGATACGCAGTATTTT.

The genes are TRBV2 and TRBJ2-5, with 8 nucleotides matching TRBD1. Trimming cost V 7 bases and J 1 base; bases outside gene matches: 2. The CDR3 loop spans 13 amino acids. Germline V gene data show CDR1 as SNHLY and CDR2 as FYNNEI. CDR3 residues: CASTGQVQETQYF. The CDR3 DNA sequence: TGTGCCAGCACGGGACAGGTCCAAGAGACCCAGTACTTC.

The chain joins TRBV18 to TRBJ2-3; no definite D call. The CDR3 totals 15 residues. Germline loops: CDR1 KGHSH, CDR2 LQKENI. V was pared by 3 bases and J by 6 bases, with 16 bases between. The CDR3 loop reads CASSPGQPPMDTQYF. As DNA, the CDR3 is TGTGCCAGCTCACCTGGGCAGCCGCCTATGGATACGCAGTATTTT.

J is TRBJ1-1 and V is TRBV20-1, with D tentatively TRBD1 (5 bases). V was trimmed by 6 bases and J by 11 bases, leaving 16 bases between them. The germline V gene encodes CDR1 DFQATT and CDR2 SNEGSKA (reference sequence). The CDR3 covers 11 residues. CDR3 coding DNA: TGCAGTGCCGCCTCGATGGGGCTCGCTTTCTTT. It yields the protein CSAASMGLAFF.

This chain connects TRBV11-2 to TRBJ1-2; 7 positions agree with TRBD1. The CDR3 totals 14 residues. Germline-derived CDR1 and CDR2 are SGHAT and FQNNGV. The trim removed 3 bases at V and 3 bases at J, leaving 4 bases unmatched. The DNA for the CDR3 is TGTGCCAGCAGCTTTGGCAGGGGGTACTATGGCTACACCTTC. Protein: CASSFGRGYYGYTF.

This clone appeared a few times. The chain combines TRBV10-3 with TRBJ1-6, with D possibly being TRBD1 (5 bases). The germline V and J ends were trimmed by 10 bases and 0 bases, with 13 bases remaining between them. The CDR3 runs to 15 residues. The germline V gene encodes CDR1 ENHRY and CDR2 SYGVKD. CDR3 sequence reads: CATQETDSYNSPLHF. The DNA of the CDR3 is TGTGCCACCCAGGAGACAGACTCCTATAATTCACCCCTCCACTTT.

The chain recombines TRBV5-1 with TRBJ2-7; TRBD1 matches 8 bases. CDR1 and CDR2 from the germline V gene are SGHRS and YFSETQ. The CDR3 runs 17 residues. The trim removed 0 bases at V and 5 bases at J, leaving 13 bases unmatched. The CDR3 DNA follows: TGCGCCAGCAGCTTGGCAGGACAGGGTAGATCCTTAAACGAGCAGTACTTC. It yields the protein CASSLAGQGRSLNEQYF.

On this clone: This sample includes further DNA sequences coding for the same CDR3. The J gene is TRBJ1-5, the V gene TRBV5-1, with D uncertain. The CDR3 runs 15 residues. Trimming removed 2 bases at V and 1 base at J, with 10 bases between. Per the germline V gene, CDR1 is SGHRS and CDR2 is YFSETQ. The CDR3, as DNA: TGCGCCAGCAGCTTACGGGGAGGGAGCAATCAGCCCCAGCATTTT. It yields the protein CASSLRGGSNQPQHF.

V is TRBV11-2 and J is TRBJ1-1, with D perhaps TRBD1 (5 bases). Germline V gene data show CDR1 as SGHAT and CDR2 as FQNNGV. The CDR3 totals 14 residues. Trimming cost V 5 bases and J 4 bases, with 14 bases left between them. The CDR3 reads CASSPQGALTEAFF. The DNA for the CDR3 is TGTGCCAGCAGCCCTCAGGGTGCTCTCACTGAAGCTTTCTTT.

The V and J genes are TRBV9 and TRBJ1-6; a possible D gene is TRBD1 (5 bases). This CDR3 region has 13 residues. Trimming removed 9 bases at V and 5 bases at J, with 12 bases between. CDR1 is SGDLS and CDR2 is YYNGEE in the germline V gene. The CDR3 loop is CAIQGADNSPLHF. The CDR3 region has the DNA TGTGCCATTCAGGGTGCGGATAATTCACCCCTCCACTTT. Using reference TRBV9 and TRBJ1-6 for the parts outside the CDR3, the full variable domain is DSGVTQTPKHLITATGQRVTLRCSPRSGDLSVYWYQQSLDQGLQFLIQYYNGEERAKGNILERFSAQQFPDLHSELNLSSLELGDSALYFCAIQGADNSPLHFGNGTRLTVT.

This clone came up a few times. The rearrangement links TRBV15 to TRBJ2-5, with 8 bases that match TRBD2. The junction had 9 bases not matched to a gene; V was cut back by 1 base and J by 5 bases. This CDR3 has 16 amino acids. Germline lookup yields CDR1 LNHNV and CDR2 YYDKDF (reference sequence). CDR3 sequence reads: CATSRVGSGDGETQYF. The CDR3 DNA reads as TGTGCCACCAGCAGAGTGGGTAGCGGGGACGGGGAGACCCAGTACTTC.

V is TRBV2 and J is TRBJ1-1; no clear D. CDR1 is SNHLY, CDR2 FYNNEI, per germline. This CDR3 has 14 residues. V lost 4 bases and J 5 bases, leaving 14 bases between the germline ends. The CDR3 sequence: CASSASVERTEAFF. The CDR3 nucleotides are TGTGCCAGCAGTGCGTCCGTTGAGCGGACTGAAGCTTTCTTT. Supplemented by reference TRBV2 and TRBJ1-1, the full variable domain reads EPEVTQTPSHQVTQMGQEVILRCVPISNHLYFYWYRQILGQKVEFLVSFYNNEISEKSEIFDDQFSVERPDGSNFTLKIRSTKLEDSAMYFCASSASVERTEAFFGQGTRLTVV.

V usage is TRBV5-5 and J usage is TRBJ2-7, with 7 bases identical to TRBD1. Germline V gives CDR1 SGHKS, CDR2 YYEKEE (reference sequence). The CDR3 is made up of 15 amino acids. Trimming took 4 bases from V and 4 from J; bases not matched to a gene: 11. The CDR3 DNA follows: TGTGCCAGCAGCGCACAGGGGCCCGGGCCTTACGAGCAGTACTTC. Translated: CASSAQGPGPYEQYF.

The V and J genes are TRBV18 and TRBJ1-1; TRBD1 matches 7 bases. The CDR3 has 17 residues. J lost 0 bases, V lost 1 base, and 8 bases had no gene match. The germline V gene has CDR1 KGHSH and CDR2 LQKENI. The DNA of the CDR3 is TGTGCCAGCTCACCACAAAGGATAGACAGGGTGAACACTGAAGCTTTCTTT. It codes for CASSPQRIDRVNTEAFF.

The CDR3 is CASSEASGGIDTQYF. In DNA form, the CDR3 reads TGTGCCAGCAGTGAAGCTAGCGGGGGGATAGATACGCAGTATTTT. The chain is built from TRBV2 and TRBJ2-3; 10 nucleotides line up with TRBD2. Germline CDR1 is SNHLY and CDR2 is FYNNEI. The CDR3 runs 15 residues. J gave up 5 bases and V 0 bases, and 2 bases lay outside the gene matches.

V gene TRBV13 combines with J gene TRBJ1-3, with 8 bases that match TRBD1. Germline CDR1 and CDR2: PRHDT and FYEKMQ (reference sequence). After removal of 6 bases from V and 0 bases from J, the junction contained 4 bases not matched to a gene. CDR3 length: 15 residues. CDR3 protein: CASRPTGGSGNTIYF. The CDR3 DNA reads as TGTGCCAGCAGGCCAACAGGGGGCTCTGGAAACACCATATATTTT.

CDR3 sequence: CASSEKQGVRNEQFF. CDR3 nucleotide sequence: TGCGCCAGCAGTGAGAAACAGGGGGTGAGGAATGAGCAGTTCTTC. The chain has TRBV10-1 and TRBJ2-1; 8 nucleotides agree with TRBD1. The V and J ends lost 2 bases and 7 bases, in that order; junction bases with no gene match: 7. From germline, CDR1 is WNHNN and CDR2 SYGVQD (reference sequence). The CDR3 is 15 amino acids.

The CDR3 DNA is TGTGCCAGCAGTTTATCGCAACTTGGGGCAGGGAGGGTCTATGGCTACACCTTC. Translation: CASSLSQLGAGRVYGYTF. This chain joins TRBV27 and TRBJ1-2; TRBD1 is a possible D gene (5 bases). V lost 0 bases to trimming and J lost 4 bases, with 21 bases between them. The CDR3 sequence is 18 residues long. The germline V gene encodes CDR1 MNHEY and CDR2 SMNVEV (reference sequence).

This chain links TRBV27 with TRBJ1-6, with D maybe TRBD1 (5 bases). The ends were cut back, 2 bases at V and 0 bases at J, with 11 bases in the middle. Germline V gene data show CDR1 as MNHEY and CDR2 as SMNVEV (reference sequence). The CDR3 consists of 17 residues. CDR3 sequence (DNA): TGTGCCAGCAGTTTAGCCCCCGACAGCTCCTATAATTCACCCCTCCACTTT. Translated, it gives CASSLAPDSSYNSPLHF.

CDR3 coding DNA: TGTGCCAGTTTACAGGGGGCTGGAAACACCATATATTTT. It encodes CASLQGAGNTIYF. The rearrangement uses TRBV2 and TRBJ1-3; 8 bases fit TRBD1. Losses at the gene ends were 9 bases for V and 2 bases for J; bases not matched to a gene: 3. Germline V gene sequence: CDR1 SNHLY, CDR2 FYNNEI. This CDR3 contains 13 residues. Based on the CDR3 plus reference TRBV2 and TRBJ1-3, the full variable domain is EPEVTQTPSHQVTQMGQEVILRCVPISNHLYFYWYRQILGQKVEFLVSFYNNEISEKSEIFDDQFSVERPDGSNFTLKIRSTKLEDSAMYFCASLQGAGNTIYFGEGSWLTVV.

This clone was seen a handful of times. The gene calls are TRBV12-5 and TRBJ2-5; 7 bases align to TRBD1. The J segment lost 7 bases and the V segment lost 1 base, leaving 3 bases of the junction unmatched. This CDR3 comprises 13 residues. Germline V gene sequence: CDR1 LGHNT, CDR2 FRNRAP. The DNA for the CDR3 is TGTGCTAGTGGTTTGGGACAGGGTGTGACCCAGTACTTC. Protein product: CASGLGQGVTQYF.

The chain joins TRBV9 to TRBJ1-4; D gene ambiguous. V dropped 2 bases and J dropped 0 bases, with 8 bases sitting between them. CDR1 and CDR2 from the germline V gene are SGDLS and YYNGEE. This CDR3 is 15 amino acids long. The CDR3 is CASSVGVATNEKLFF. CDR3 in DNA: TGTGCCAGCAGCGTGGGAGTTGCAACTAATGAAAAACTGTTTTTT. Variable domain in full (rest from reference TRBV9 and TRBJ1-4): DSGVTQTPKHLITATGQRVTLRCSPRSGDLSVYWYQQSLDQGLQFLIQYYNGEERAKGNILERFSAQQFPDLHSELNLSSLELGDSALYFCASSVGVATNEKLFFGSGTQLSVL.

The chain recombines TRBV6-5 with TRBJ1-2; 8 positions agree with TRBD1. This CDR3 has 15 residues. Trimming took 10 bases from V and 0 from J; bases not matched to a gene: 10. Per germline, CDR1 MNHEY and CDR2 SVGAGI. The CDR3 sequence is CATGGRDRSNYGYTF. CDR3 coding DNA: TGTGCCACCGGGGGGCGGGACAGGTCTAACTATGGCTACACCTTC.

The CDR3 nucleotides are TGTGCCAGTAACGCCGGGACAACATATGGCTACACCTTC. Protein sequence: CASNAGTTYGYTF. V and J are TRBV19 and TRBJ1-2, with D possibly matching TRBD1 (6 bases). The CDR3 spans 13 residues. The V gene's germline CDR1 is LNHDA and CDR2 SQIVND (reference sequence). V was shortened by 7 bases and J by 5 bases, with 14 bases between the two germline ends.